The clone carrying this T cell receptor beta chain was picked up one time. Trimming took off 5 bases at V and 0 bases at J, with 20 bases between the two ends. This CDR3 contains 17 residues. CDR1 is SGHRS, CDR2 YFSETQ, per germline. This sample was included in a study of blood T cell repertoires in COVID-19. The wider study: Acute and convalescent COVID-19 samples came from the United States, Italy and Spain. Sample material is recorded as cDNA or gDNA derived from T cells, B-cell-depleted T cells, or PBMCs.

The repertoire was sequenced with immunoSEQ multiplex PCR; TCRdb's copy has only in-frame clones and lacks some. The table lists more than 110,000 clones, 88% of them singletons. The sample was peripheral blood. This chain uses TRBV5-1 with TRBJ1-1, with a weak D call TRBD1 (6 bases). The receptor comes from a man between 45 and 60 years old with active or convalescent COVID-19. Written as DNA, the CDR3 is TGCGCCAGCAGTTACGGTTCTGGACAGCGATTGAACACTGAAGCTTTCTTT. Translated, it gives CASSYGSGQRLNTEAFF.